The rows below give T cell receptor beta chains drawn from one sample of a study of blood T cell repertoires in COVID-19. Only in-frame clones appear in the TCRdb table, and some are missing; sequencing was by immunoSEQ multiplex PCR. The sample holds approximately 200,000 clones; roughly four fifths are singletons and the top ten take approximately 10%. Sequencing used PBMCs or T cells enriched from blood (not recorded which). The receptors derive from a man aged 40-55 years who had recovered from COVID-19. The CDR3 runs from the conserved cysteine through the conserved F or W. The D gene is left open where the match is weak. Part of the rows lack a size; the others show once, few, many or a class for expanded clones.

j_gene	abundance	d_gene	v_gene	CDR3nt	CDR3aa
TRBJ2-1	NA	TRBD2	TRBV7-2	TGTGCCAGCAGATCACTAGCGGGAGGAGCCTACAATGAGCAGTTCTTC	CASRSLAGGAYNEQFF
TRBJ1-4	once	NA	TRBV7-9	TGTGCCAGCAGCTTAGCCCAAGATGTGGAACAGACTAATGAAAAACTGTTTTTT	CASSLAQDVEQTNEKLFF
TRBJ1-1	NA	TRBD1	TRBV5-6	TGTGCCAGCAGTAGGACAGGTCGTCTGAACACTGAAGCTTTCTTT	CASSRTGRLNTEAFF
TRBJ1-1	NA	TRBD1	TRBV7-6	TGTGCCAGCAGCATATGGACAGGAATCACAAGCACTGAAGCTTTCTTT	CASSIWTGITSTEAFF
TRBJ2-2	NA	TRBD1	TRBV5-1	TGCGCCAGCAGCACGGGACAGGGGGCGTTCACCGGGGAGCTGTTTTTT	CASSTGQGAFTGELFF
TRBJ1-2	NA	NA	TRBV24-1	TGTGCCACCAGTGATTGGGTACTAGCTAACTATGGCTACACCTTC	CATSDWVLANYGYTF
TRBJ2-1	NA	TRBD2	TRBV11-2	TGTGCCAGCAGCTTAGCACTAGCGGGAGGGGGCTGGCAGTTCTTC	CASSLALAGGGWQFF
TRBJ1-5	many	NA	TRBV19	TGTGCCAGTACACAACAGGGAAGCAATCAGCCCCAGCATTTT	CASTQQGSNQPQHF
TRBJ2-2	NA	NA	TRBV27	TGTGCCAGCAGCTTCCCCACAGGCACGAACACCGGGGAGCTGTTTTTT	CASSFPTGTNTGELFF
TRBJ2-1	NA	NA	TRBV5-1	TGCGCCAGCAGCTTTACGACTCTTAATGAGCAGTTCTTC	CASSFTTLNEQFF
TRBJ2-1	NA	TRBD2	TRBV6-2/TRBV6-3	TGTGCCAGCAGTTACAGGTCTAGCGGGCTTACTGAGCAGTTCTTC	CASSYRSSGLTEQFF
TRBJ2-3	NA	NA	TRBV7-3	TGTGCCAGCAGCTCTCAGGGGATCGGAGATACGCAGTATTTT	CASSSQGIGDTQYF
TRBJ2-3	NA	NA	TRBV27	TGTGCCAGCAGTTTCCTCGGGGATACGCAGTATTTT	CASSFLGDTQYF
TRBJ2-7	NA	TRBD1	TRBV7-2	TGTGCCAGCAGCTTAGCGAAGGGACAGGGCTCCTACGAGCAGTACTTC	CASSLAKGQGSYEQYF
TRBJ2-7	NA	NA	TRBV23-1	TGCGCCAGCAGTCAATCGGGGGCTGTCGAGCAGTACTTC	CASSQSGAVEQYF
TRBJ1-5	NA	TRBD1	TRBV30	TGTGCCTGGAGTCCCCAGGGGGCTGGCAATCAGCCCCAGCATTTT	CAWSPQGAGNQPQHF
TRBJ1-2	NA	NA	TRBV5-1	TGCGCCAGCAGCTTCCGCGACACAGACTATGGCTACACCTTC	CASSFRDTDYGYTF
TRBJ1-1	NA	TRBD1	TRBV27	TGTGCCAGCAGCGCACCGGCCCGAGGGGACAGTAAAGCTTTCTTT	CASSAPARGDSKAFF
TRBJ2-1	NA	NA	TRBV7-6	TGTGCCAGCAGCTCCGGGACTTATAACAATGAGCAGTTCTTC	CASSSGTYNNEQFF
TRBJ2-7	few	TRBD1	TRBV5-1	TGCGCCAGCAGAATGGGACAGGGGCTTAACTACGAGCAGTACTTC	CASRMGQGLNYEQYF
TRBJ2-3	NA	TRBD1	TRBV5-1	TGCGCCAGCAGCCCGGGACAGCCCATCACAGATACGCAGTATTTT	CASSPGQPITDTQYF
TRBJ2-1	NA	NA	TRBV9	TGTGCCAGCAGCGCCTTCTACAATGAGCAGTTCTTC	CASSAFYNEQFF
TRBJ2-1	few	TRBD2	TRBV11-3	TGTGCCAGCAGCTTCGCGGGAGGGTACAATGAGCAGTTCTTC	CASSFAGGYNEQFF
TRBJ2-3	NA	NA	TRBV11-2	TGTGCCAGCAGCCCGGACTGGGGAGGCACAGATACGCAGTATTTT	CASSPDWGGTDTQYF
TRBJ2-4	once	NA	TRBV27	TGTGCCAGCAGCCCTGAAGGAAGTCGGGTCATTCAGTACTTC	CASSPEGSRVIQYF
TRBJ1-1	NA	TRBD1	TRBV9	TGTGCCAGCAGCGCGAAAGGACAGGGACACACTGAAGCTTTCTTT	CASSAKGQGHTEAFF
TRBJ1-1	NA	NA	TRBV19	TGTGCCATCCGGAGGGCTTTCTTT	CAIRRAFF
TRBJ2-7	NA	NA	TRBV15	TGTGCCACCAGCAGAGTCACCATATTAGACAGTTCCTACGAGCAGTACTTC	CATSRVTILDSSYEQYF
TRBJ2-3	NA	NA	TRBV12-3/TRBV12-4	TGTGCCAGCAACCGCCTAGGAGATACGCAGTATTTT	CASNRLGDTQYF
TRBJ1-6	few	TRBD1	TRBV4-3	TGCGCCAGCAGCCAAGAGACAGGGGGAACTTCACCCCTCCACTTT	CASSQETGGTSPLHF
TRBJ2-3	NA	TRBD2	TRBV11-2	TGTGCCAGCAGCCCCCCTGGACTAGCGGGAGGAGGAGATACGCAGTATTTT	CASSPPGLAGGGDTQYF
TRBJ2-3	NA	NA	TRBV7-2	TGTGCCAGCAGCTTGTCTCTAGCTCCCACAGATACGCAGTATTTT	CASSLSLAPTDTQYF
TRBJ2-5	NA	NA	TRBV30	TGTGCCTGGGGGGGCCAGCTCGAAGAGACCCAGTACTTC	CAWGGQLEETQYF
TRBJ2-7	NA	NA	TRBV7-9	TGTGCCAGCAGCGCACAGTACGAGCAGTACTTC	CASSAQYEQYF
TRBJ2-1	NA	TRBD2	TRBV9	TGTGCCAGCAGCCCTACAATAGCGGGAGGGCCCCCAGCTGAGCAGTTCTTC	CASSPTIAGGPPAEQFF
TRBJ1-4	NA	TRBD1	TRBV30	TGTGCCTGGAGTGTAGGGGGCGGCAATGAAAAACTGTTTTTT	CAWSVGGGNEKLFF
TRBJ1-4	NA	NA	TRBV30	TGTGCCTGGAGTCCCCACGTCAGAATCATTGAAAAACTGTTTTTT	CAWSPHVRIIEKLFF
TRBJ1-1	few	NA	TRBV30	TGTGCCTGGAGTCTCCTACAGCCGAACACTGAAGCTTTCTTT	CAWSLLQPNTEAFF
TRBJ2-1	few	NA	TRBV2	TGTGCCAGCTCCCTAGCCGTGGAGCAGTTCTTC	CASSLAVEQFF
TRBJ1-2	once	TRBD1	TRBV28	TGTGCCAGTATGAGTGCCGGGACAGGGGGCTATGGCTACACCTTC	CASMSAGTGGYGYTF
TRBJ2-5	NA	NA	TRBV29-1	TGCAGCGTTGAAGCCAGGGGAAAAGAGACCCAGTACTTC	CSVEARGKETQYF
TRBJ2-2	NA	TRBD2	TRBV7-2	TGTGCCAGCAGCTTATTCTGGACTAGGGCCGGGGAGCTGTTTTTT	CASSLFWTRAGELFF
TRBJ1-2	few	NA	TRBV5-1	TGCGCCAGCAGCTCGGGGGGGCAAGCTAACTATGGCTACACCTTC	CASSSGGQANYGYTF
TRBJ2-1	few	TRBD2	TRBV19	TGTGCCAGTAGTCTCCAATTAGCGGGAGGATACAATGAGCAGTTCTTC	CASSLQLAGGYNEQFF
TRBJ1-1	NA	NA	TRBV5-1	TGCGCCAGCAGCGTAGGGGACACTGAAGCTTTCTTT	CASSVGDTEAFF
TRBJ1-1	medium-sized	NA	TRBV6-5	TGTGCCAGCAACGTTCACAGGGACACTGAAGCTTTCTTT	CASNVHRDTEAFF
TRBJ2-1	NA	TRBD1	TRBV11-3	TGTGCCAGCAGCGCGCGCCCCGGGACAGGCCCCTACAATGAGCAGTTCTTC	CASSARPGTGPYNEQFF
TRBJ2-2	NA	TRBD2	TRBV9	TGTGCCAGCAGCATCGAGGGACTAGCCCTGTCCGGGGAGCTGTTTTTT	CASSIEGLALSGELFF
TRBJ2-7	NA	TRBD1	TRBV25-1	TGTGCCAGCGGGGGGACAGGGGACTCCTACGAGCAGTACTTC	CASGGTGDSYEQYF
TRBJ2-7	NA	NA	TRBV7-2	TGTGCCAGCAGCTTAGCGCTCGCAGGGGCGCAGGACGAGCAGTACTTC	CASSLALAGAQDEQYF
TRBJ2-1	few	TRBD2	TRBV9	TGTGCCAGCACGAACGGGAGGAAACAGTTCTTC	CASTNGRKQFF
TRBJ2-5	NA	NA	TRBV5-1	TGCGCCAGCAGCTTGGCCTGGCCTCAAGAGACCCAGTACTTC	CASSLAWPQETQYF
TRBJ2-5	NA	NA	TRBV14	TGTGCCAGCAGCCAAGATCTGTACGTCAGGAAGACCCAGTACTTC	CASSQDLYVRKTQYF
TRBJ1-1	once	TRBD1	TRBV28	TGTGCCAGCAGTTTTTGGACAGGGGTAGGGGAAGCTTTCTTT	CASSFWTGVGEAFF
TRBJ2-1	NA	TRBD2	TRBV5-4	TGTGCCAGCGGACTAGCGGGAGGACAGGATGAGCAGTTCTTC	CASGLAGGQDEQFF